The text below deals with one T cell receptor beta chain. The antigen remains undetermined. This CDR3 is built from 12 residues. The V and J ends lost 5 bases and 10 bases respectively, with 12 bases between them. Per germline, CDR1 SGHTA and CDR2 FQGTGA. Documented time point: week 23, last vaccination. In the vaccine, a single dose held 300 ug of the mutant IDH1 20-mer peptide, along with topical imiquimod. The sample originates from a study of a mutant IDH1 vaccine in newly diagnosed glioma. Overall study: Initiation of the vaccine course occurred 4-6 weeks after radiotherapy alone, or alongside temozolomide cycles.

Some clones are missing from TCRdb's copy, which holds only in-frame ones; the method was immunoSEQ multiplex PCR. Among about 44,000 clones listed, 75% to 95% were seen once. The chain carries TRBV7-3 and TRBJ2-1; no definite D call. This TCR was sampled from a middle-aged man with glioma. The source was PBMCs, collected from a glioma patient whose treatment included an IDH1 peptide vaccine. CDR3 region: CASSALEGEQFF. The CDR3 nucleotides are TGTGCCAGCAGCGCCCTCGAAGGGGAGCAGTTCTTC.